The source of this T cell receptor beta chain is a study of blood T cell repertoires in COVID-19. Study-wide background: COVID-19 samples, acute and convalescent, were from the United States, Italy and Spain.

Using immunoSEQ multiplex PCR, the repertoire was profiled, and TCRdb retains in-frame clones only, with some absent. This table holds approximately 180,000 clones, around 87% found once. CDR1 is SGHNT, CDR2 YYREEE, per germline (reference sequence). V lost 4 bases to trimming and J lost 4 bases, with 20 bases between them. There are 16 residues in the CDR3. This clonotype was sampled from a man aged 40-49 years with active or convalescent COVID-19. The material sequenced was peripheral blood. The chain couples TRBV5-4 to TRBJ1-1; tentative D call: TRBD1 (6 bases). The CDR3 region is CASSVRRGGGGTEAFF. Written as DNA, the CDR3 is TGTGCCAGCAGCGTCAGGAGGGGGGGCGGAGGCACTGAAGCTTTCTTT.